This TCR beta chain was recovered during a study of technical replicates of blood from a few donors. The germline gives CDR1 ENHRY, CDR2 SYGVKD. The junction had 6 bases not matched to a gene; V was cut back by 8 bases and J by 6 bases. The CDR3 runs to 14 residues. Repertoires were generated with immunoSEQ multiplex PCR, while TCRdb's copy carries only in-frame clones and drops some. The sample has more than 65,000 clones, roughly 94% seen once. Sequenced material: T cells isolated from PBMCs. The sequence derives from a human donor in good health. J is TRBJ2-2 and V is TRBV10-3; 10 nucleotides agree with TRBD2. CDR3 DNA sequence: TGTGCCATCTCTCTAGCGGGAGAATCCGGGGAGCTGTTTTTT. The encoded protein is CAISLAGESGELFF.